The 6 T cell receptor beta chains presented below share a single source sample, sequenced in a study of shared clonotypes between healthy human individuals. The data were produced by immunoSEQ multiplex PCR, yet TCRdb's version contains in-frame clones alone and is incomplete. The sample includes about 2.4 million clones, approximately 94% of them seen just once. The sample consisted of naive CD4+ T cells from PBMCs. Subset defined: CD45RA+ positively selected. The receptors here all came from a man aged 18 to 30 in good health. Some clones in this sample may be carry-over from other donors' samples.

CDR3 region: CSGSGPGPFYEQYF. The CDR3, as DNA: TGCAGCGGCAGCGGGCCTGGGCCGTTCTACGAGCAGTACTTC. The rearrangement joins TRBV29-1 to TRBJ2-7; tentative D call: TRBD2 (6 bases). The CDR3 has 14 residues. The germline V and J ends were trimmed by 7 bases and 3 bases, with 19 bases remaining between them. Looked up from germline, CDR1 is SQVTM and CDR2 is ANQGSEA.

Comment on this clone: This sample includes further DNA sequences coding for the same CDR3. This chain links TRBV6-5 with TRBJ1-3; tentatively, D is TRBD1 (6 bases). The CDR3 covers 13 residues. Trimming stripped 3 bases from V and 4 bases from J, with 7 bases between. CDR1 is MNHEY and CDR2 is SVGAGI in the germline V gene. CDR3 region: CASSYRGGNTIYF. DNA of the CDR3: TGTGCCAGCAGTTATAGGGGGGGAAACACCATATATTTT.

This clone was observed a single time. The chain links TRBV6-6 to TRBJ1-1, with TRBD1 matching over 11 bases. Per the germline V gene, CDR1 is MNHNY and CDR2 is SVGAGI (reference sequence). There are 14 residues in the CDR3. Unmatched junction bases numbered 5, after V lost 0 bases and J lost 11 bases. This chain's CDR3 is CASSYSPGTGGAFF. CDR3 nucleotide sequence: TGTGCCAGCAGTTACTCCCCCGGGACAGGGGGGGCTTTCTTT.

This rearrangement joins TRBV6-5 to TRBJ2-7; 8 nucleotides line up with TRBD2. The germline gives CDR1 MNHEY, CDR2 SVGAGI. CDR3 length equals 14 residues. Trimming took 7 bases from V and 2 from J; bases not matched to a gene: 7. CDR3 amino acids: CASILAGRAYEQYF. CDR3 DNA sequence: TGTGCCAGCATCCTAGCGGGCCGGGCCTACGAGCAGTACTTC.

V usage is TRBV5-1 and J usage is TRBJ2-1, with 9 positions matching TRBD2. CDR1 is SGHRS, CDR2 YFSETQ, per germline. The CDR3 totals 15 residues. The J segment lost 2 bases and the V segment lost 2 bases, leaving 2 bases of the junction unmatched. This CDR3 is CASSFSGSPYNEQFF. In DNA, the CDR3 is TGCGCCAGCAGCTTTAGCGGGAGCCCCTACAATGAGCAGTTCTTC.

The V call is TRBV6-1, the J call TRBJ2-2, with 14 bases identical to TRBD2. The CDR3 runs 21 residues. V trimming: 2 bases; J trimming: 5 bases; junction bases outside the gene matches: 16. CDR1 and CDR2 from the germline V gene are MNHNS and SASEGT. The CDR3 is CASSERRVGLAGGRGTGELFF. CDR3 nucleotide sequence: TGTGCCAGCAGTGAAAGGAGAGTAGGACTAGCGGGAGGTCGAGGGACCGGGGAGCTGTTTTTT.